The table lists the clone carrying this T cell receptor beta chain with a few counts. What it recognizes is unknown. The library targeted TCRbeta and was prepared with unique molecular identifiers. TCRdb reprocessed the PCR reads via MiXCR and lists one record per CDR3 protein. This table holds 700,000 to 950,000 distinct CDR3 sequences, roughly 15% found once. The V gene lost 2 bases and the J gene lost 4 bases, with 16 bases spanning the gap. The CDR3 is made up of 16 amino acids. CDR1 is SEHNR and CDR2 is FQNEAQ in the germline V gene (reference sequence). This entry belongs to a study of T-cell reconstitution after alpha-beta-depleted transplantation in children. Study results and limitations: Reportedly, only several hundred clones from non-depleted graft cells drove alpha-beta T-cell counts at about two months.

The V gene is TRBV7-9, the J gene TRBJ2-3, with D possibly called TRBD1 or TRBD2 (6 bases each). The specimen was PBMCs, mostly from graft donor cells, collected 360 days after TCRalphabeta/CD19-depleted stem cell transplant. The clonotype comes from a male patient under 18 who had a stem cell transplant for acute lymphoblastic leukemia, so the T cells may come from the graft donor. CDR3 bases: TGTGCCAGCAGCTTAAGAAGCCAGGGGAGGTCAGATACGCAGTATTTT. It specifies CASSLRSQGRSDTQYF.